The present entry profiles one TCR beta chain with its context. Its antigen is not yet known. No base qualities exist here, and no much larger clone lies one base off it. The cysteine opens and the phenylalanine closes a CDR3 of 15 amino acids. Just the 45-base CDR3 DNA is kept, in frame starting at base 1. Cut back by 6 bases and 0 bases, the V and J ends lie 11 bases apart. According to the germline V gene, CDR1 reads MNHEY and CDR2 reads SVGAGI. The method was the immunoSEQ multiplex PCR assay. The table comes from immuneACCESS by way of TCRdb, which keeps in-frame sequences with V and J called. Part of the clones is missing from these tables; in studies checked, under half for an unresolved V gene and the rest for unknown reasons. For this sample the table gives some 44,000 clones, of which 80% to 95% were detected only once. Approximately 0.7% of the sample is held by the ten biggest clonotypes.

These data come from a study of T cell changes during pregnancy in multiple sclerosis (dated by TCRdb to the late 2010s). Regarding the study in general: Changes in the T cell repertoire over the course of pregnancy were examined in this study in women with multiple sclerosis.

Recombination joined TRBV6-5 with TRBJ1-4, and perhaps TRBD1 as D gene, on 5 matching bases. This receptor was obtained from a female donor with multiple sclerosis, enrolled in a pregnancy study. The specimen was CD4+ T cells from peripheral blood mononuclear cells, collected before pregnancy. The CDR3 region: CASRTTVATNEKLFF. The DNA sequence follows: TGTGCCAGCAGAACGACAGTTGCAACTAATGAAAAACTGTTTTTT.